The 10 T cell receptor beta chains given below trace back to one sample, sequenced in a study of beta chain features in type 1 diabetes. The sequenced template was cDNA made from the entire isolated RNA. Clones were sequenced by immunoSEQ multiplex PCR, and TCRdb holds only the in-frame ones, with some missing. The sample has roughly 290,000 clones, under 8.5% seen once. What was sequenced was central memory CD4+ T cells from blood. The receptor set was obtained from a woman under 30 in good health.

The chain combines TRBV18 with TRBJ2-7, with 10 bases fitting TRBD1. The CDR3 has 13 amino acids. The V gene end was trimmed by 6 bases and the J gene end by 5 bases; junction bases not matched to a gene: 4. Germline V CDR1 and CDR2: KGHSH, LQKENI. In DNA, the CDR3 is TGTGCCAGCTCGGAGGGACAGGGGAACGAGCAGTACTTC. Translating it yields CASSEGQGNEQYF.

The CDR3 bases are TGTGCCAGCAGTTCACAAAGCGGAGATTTGTACTACGAGCAGTACTTC. It yields the protein CASSSQSGDLYYEQYF. The chain joins TRBV27 to TRBJ2-5; D possibly corresponds to TRBD2 (5 bases). The end of the DNA fits TRBJ2-7 better, so the J call may be wrong. CDR3 length: 16 residues. Germline V gene sequence: CDR1 MNHEY, CDR2 SMNVEV (reference sequence).

This clone was seen a few times. This chain connects TRBV9 to TRBJ2-1; 8 positions agree with TRBD2. Germline loops: CDR1 SGDLS, CDR2 YYNGEE. This CDR3 spans 16 amino acids. J lost 7 bases, V lost 0 bases, and 9 bases had no gene match. CDR3: CASSVDGQRGNNEQFF. In DNA form, the CDR3 reads TGTGCCAGCAGCGTAGACGGTCAGCGGGGGAATAATGAGCAGTTCTTC.

V usage is TRBV7-2 and J usage is TRBJ1-2, with a tentative D call TRBD1 (5 bases). Trimming pared 4 bases from V and 2 bases from J, leaving 8 bases between. The length of the CDR3 is 13 residues. CDR1 is SGHTA, CDR2 FQGNSA, per germline. The CDR3, as DNA: TGTGCCAGCAGCTCGGGACCCAACTATGGCTACACCTTC. Translated: CASSSGPNYGYTF.

J is TRBJ2-2 and V is TRBV9, with a possible D match to TRBD2 (6 bases). CDR1 and CDR2 (germline): SGDLS, YYNGEE. The CDR3 loop spans 16 amino acids. V gave up 0 bases and J gave up 4 bases, with 13 bases separating them. This chain's CDR3 is CASSVEHGRSTGELFF. DNA for the CDR3: TGTGCCAGCAGCGTAGAACACGGGAGATCCACCGGGGAGCTGTTTTTT. Full variable domain (rest looked up from reference TRBV9 and TRBJ2-2): DSGVTQTPKHLITATGQRVTLRCSPRSGDLSVYWYQQSLDQGLQFLIQYYNGEERAKGNILERFSAQQFPDLHSELNLSSLELGDSALYFCASSVEHGRSTGELFFGEGSRLTVL.

This sequence joins TRBV4-3 and TRBJ2-6; either TRBD1 or TRBD2 may fit D (5 bases each). This CDR3 has 16 amino acids. V lost 4 bases, J lost 3 bases, and 13 bases lay in between. Germline V gene data show CDR1 as LGHNA and CDR2 as YSLEER. CDR3: CASSPSVGGGANVLTF. CDR3 nucleotides: TGCGCCAGCAGCCCCAGCGTTGGGGGTGGGGCCAACGTCCTGACTTTC.

The chain uses TRBV2 and TRBJ1-2, with D unresolved. Trimming left V 5 bases short and J 4 bases short, with 14 bases between. Germline values: CDR1 SNHLY, CDR2 FYNNEI. The CDR3 consists of 14 residues. The CDR3 coding sequence is TGTGCCAGCAGTCCCAGACTCCTGCCCTATGGCTACACCTTC. Translated, it gives CASSPRLLPYGYTF. Variable domain in full (rest from reference TRBV2 and TRBJ1-2): EPEVTQTPSHQVTQMGQEVILRCVPISNHLYFYWYRQILGQKVEFLVSFYNNEISEKSEIFDDQFSVERPDGSNFTLKIRSTKLEDSAMYFCASSPRLLPYGYTFGSGTRLTVV.

The table lists this clone with many counts. The chain joins TRBV6-6 to TRBJ1-1; possible D gene TRBD1, 5 bases. Germline V gene data show CDR1 as MNHNY and CDR2 as SVGAGI (reference sequence). The CDR3 spans 13 residues. Trimming left V 6 bases short and J 4 bases short, with 12 bases between. Written as DNA, the CDR3 is TGTGCCAGCAGACACCAGGGAGCCACTGAAGCTTTCTTT. Residues: CASRHQGATEAFF.

This clone was seen only a few times. This chain uses TRBV7-9 with TRBJ1-4, with D possibly matching TRBD1 (5 bases). V dropped 6 bases and J dropped 5 bases, with 19 bases sitting between them. CDR1 SEHNR and CDR2 FQNEAQ come from the germline V gene (reference sequence). The CDR3 spans 16 residues. DNA of the CDR3: TGTGCCAGCAGATCCGGTCAAGATGGGGGAAATGAAAAACTGTTTTTT. It is translated as CASRSGQDGGNEKLFF.

This clone was counted between two and nine times. Other DNA sequences in this specimen translate into the identical CDR3. This chain joins TRBV9 and TRBJ1-4; TRBD1 agrees at 9 bases. Germline V gives CDR1 SGDLS, CDR2 YYNGEE. The CDR3 contains 14 residues. J gave up 7 bases and V 4 bases, and 5 bases lay outside the gene matches. The CDR3 here is CASSRGQGSEKLFF. CDR3 sequence (DNA): TGTGCCAGCAGCAGGGGACAGGGCAGTGAAAAACTGTTTTTT.